Below, one T cell receptor (beta chain) is given with its context. This clonotype has more than one count but fewer than ten. The clone's antigen remains unknown. No base qualities exist here, and no much larger clone lies one base off it. This entry belongs to a study of T-cell reconstitution after alpha-beta-depleted transplantation in children listed by TCRdb under 2016. For the wider study: Using TCR repertoire profiling, the study followed T-cell immune reconstitution in a quantitative way in children after TCRalphabeta/CD19-depleted allogeneic hematopoietic cell transplantation. What the work shows at the level of the full study, not this receptor alone: Hyperexpanded clone frequencies declined over subsequent months; after one year, T-cell counts and TCRbeta diversity were mostly attributed to newly produced T cells. The high TCRbeta diversity at day 60 in some patients was ascribed to recipient T cells and intrathymic progenitors that had survived conditioning. Apparently early alphabetaT-cell count recovery about two months after transplant reportedly relied on only several hundred rapidly expanded clones derived from non-depleted graft cells.

The CDR3 covers 13 residues, taking in both the cysteine and the phenylalanine. CDR3 DNA only is kept here, 39 bases in frame from base 1. From the germline V gene, CDR1 is SGHVS and CDR2 is FNYEAQ. Clipping removes 6 bases from V and 12 bases from J, with 7 as the unmatched junction base count. The library relied on PCR. The instrument given in TCRdb is Illumina HiSeq 2500. To normalize quantification of the TCRbeta repertoire, the TCR libraries were built with molecular barcoding that relied on unique molecular identifiers. TCRdb reran the public reads through fastp at Q25 and MiXCR, keeping productive beta chains. Identical CDR3 proteins give one entry, which carries the most common genes and DNA. Present in this sample are 900,000 or so distinct CDR3 sequences, roughly 15% of which were seen just once. Around 4.5% of the sample is taken by the ten largest. The sample's treatment or condition label, in plain terms: allogeneic hematopoietic cell transplantation with graft depleted of TCRalphabeta T cells and CD19 B cells. The transplant recipients were children given TCRalphabeta/CD19-depleted allogeneic hematopoietic cell grafts.

The receptor was isolated from a male patient younger than 18 who had a stem cell transplant for acute lymphoblastic leukemia, so the T cells may come from the graft donor. The sequenced sample was PBMCs, mostly from graft donor cells, obtained 360 days after TCRalphabeta/CD19-depleted stem cell transplant. The V and J genes are TRBV7-6 and TRBJ1-6, and TRBD1 matches 8 of the central bases. CDR3 sequence: CASSLRQGIPLHF. The base sequence is TGTGCCAGCAGTCTTAGACAGGGGATACCCCTCCACTTT.